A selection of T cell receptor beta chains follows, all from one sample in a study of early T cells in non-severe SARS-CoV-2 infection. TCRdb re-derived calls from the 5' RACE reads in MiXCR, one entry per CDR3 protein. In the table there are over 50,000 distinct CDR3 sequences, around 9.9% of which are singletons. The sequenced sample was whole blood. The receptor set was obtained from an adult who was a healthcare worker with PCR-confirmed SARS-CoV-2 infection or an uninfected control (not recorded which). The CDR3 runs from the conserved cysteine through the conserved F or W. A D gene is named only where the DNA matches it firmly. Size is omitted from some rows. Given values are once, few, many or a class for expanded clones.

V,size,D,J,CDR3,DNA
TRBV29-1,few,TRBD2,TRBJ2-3,CSVEWPSGGSTDTQYF,TGCAGCGTTGAATGGCCTAGCGGGGGTAGCACAGATACGCAGTATTTT
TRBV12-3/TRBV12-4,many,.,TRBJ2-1,CASRDNLGRNEQFF,TGTGCCAGCAGGGATAATCTAGGTCGCAATGAGCAGTTCTTC
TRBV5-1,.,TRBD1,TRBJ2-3,CASSLAGTGSDTQYF,TGCGCCAGCAGCTTGGCCGGGACAGGGTCAGATACGCAGTATTTT
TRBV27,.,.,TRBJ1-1,CASSFRWNTEAFF,TGTGCCAGCAGTTTTCGCTGGAACACTGAAGCTTTCTTT
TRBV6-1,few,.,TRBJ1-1,CASVRRAFLEAFF,TGTGCCAGCGTGAGACGAGCTTTTCTAGAAGCTTTCTTT
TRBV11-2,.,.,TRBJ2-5,CASSESRGTQYF,TGTGCCAGCAGCGAATCGAGGGGGACCCAGTACTTC
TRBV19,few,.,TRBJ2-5,CASNSETQYF,TGTGCCAGTAATTCGGAGACCCAGTACTTC
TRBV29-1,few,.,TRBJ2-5,CSVEEGRELRTQYF,TGCAGCGTTGAAGAAGGTCGGGAATTACGGACCCAGTACTTC
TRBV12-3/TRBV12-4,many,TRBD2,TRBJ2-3,CASKFPSGELNTDTQYF,TGTGCCAGCAAGTTCCCTAGCGGGGAGCTCAACACAGATACGCAGTATTTT
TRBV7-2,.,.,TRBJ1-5,CASSLVGQFHGNQPQHF,TGTGCCAGCAGCTTAGTAGGTCAGTTCCATGGCAATCAGCCCCAGCATTTT
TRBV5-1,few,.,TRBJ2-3,CASSPPADTQYF,TGCGCCAGCAGCCCCCCCGCAGATACGCAGTATTTT
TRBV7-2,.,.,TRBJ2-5,CASRDAGKETQYF,TGTGCCAGCAGGGATGCAGGGAAAGAGACCCAGTACTTC
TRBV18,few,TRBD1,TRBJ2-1,CASSPGTGEQFF,TGTGCCAGCTCACCAGGGACAGGGGAGCAGTTCTTC
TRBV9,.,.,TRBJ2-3,CASSIRPGNTDTQYF,TGTGCCAGCAGCATAAGGCCCGGAAACACAGATACGCAGTATTTT
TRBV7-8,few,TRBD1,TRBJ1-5,CASSLDRGPSQPQHF,TGTGCCAGCAGCTTAGACAGGGGACCTTCCCAGCCCCAGCATTTT
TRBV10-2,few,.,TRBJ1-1,CASSETFSNTEAFF,TGCGCCAGCAGTGAAACATTTTCGAACACTGAAGCTTTCTTT
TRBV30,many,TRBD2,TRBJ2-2,CAWSAAGANTGELFF,TGTGCCTGGAGTGCAGCGGGGGCGAACACCGGGGAGCTGTTTTTT
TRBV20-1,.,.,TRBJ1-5,CSATTQGGGNSNQPQHF,TGCAGTGCTACCACCCAGGGAGGGGGAAATAGCAATCAGCCCCAGCATTTT
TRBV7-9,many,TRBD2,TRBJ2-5,CASSLGGRLAGPTQETQYF,TGTGCCAGCAGCTTGGGGGGTCGACTAGCGGGGCCCACCCAAGAGACCCAGTACTTC
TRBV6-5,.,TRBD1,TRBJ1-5,CASSYAIGGQPQHF,TGTGCCAGCAGTTACGCTATAGGGGGCCAGCCCCAGCATTTT
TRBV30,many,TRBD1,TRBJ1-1,CAWSEWTGVNTEAFF,TGTGCCTGGAGTGAATGGACAGGAGTGAACACTGAAGCTTTCTTT
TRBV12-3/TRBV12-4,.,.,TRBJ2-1,CASSLKGDTPWNEQFF,TGTGCCAGCAGTTTAAAGGGGGATACCCCTTGGAATGAGCAGTTCTTC
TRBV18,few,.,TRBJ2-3,CASSPTAGGTDTQYF,TGTGCCAGCTCACCAACGGCAGGGGGCACAGATACGCAGTATTTT
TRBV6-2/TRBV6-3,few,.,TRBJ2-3,CASSYSSSRGTQYF,TGTGCCAGCAGTTACTCGTCCAGTCGAGGGACGCAGTATTTT
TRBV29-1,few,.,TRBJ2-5,CSAGAGWRGPQETQYF,TGCAGCGCCGGCGCGGGGTGGCGGGGGCCCCAAGAGACCCAGTACTTC
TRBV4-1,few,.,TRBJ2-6,CASSHATSSGANVLTF,TGCGCCAGCAGCCATGCAACCAGCTCTGGGGCCAACGTCCTGACTTTC
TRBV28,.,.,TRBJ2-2,CASTPGQMNTGELFF,TGTGCCAGCACCCCAGGGCAGATGAACACCGGGGAGCTGTTTTTT
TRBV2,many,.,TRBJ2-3,CASTKLPGPTPDTQYF,TGTGCCAGCACCAAGCTTCCGGGGCCAACCCCAGATACGCAGTATTTT
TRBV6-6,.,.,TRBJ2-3,CASSRDRTDTQYF,TGTGCCAGCAGCCGGGACCGCACAGATACGCAGTATTTT
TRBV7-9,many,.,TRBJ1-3,CASRTAPDSGNTIYF,TGTGCCAGCAGAACAGCTCCGGACTCTGGAAACACCATATATTTT
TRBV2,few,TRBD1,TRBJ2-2,CASRGQVANTGELFF,TGTGCCAGCAGGGGACAGGTCGCGAACACCGGGGAGCTGTTTTTT
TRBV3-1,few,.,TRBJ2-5,CASSQSTRPETQYF,TGTGCCAGCAGCCAATCGACTCGTCCGGAGACCCAGTACTTC
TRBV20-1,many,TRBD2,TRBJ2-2,CSARDQRGPGELFF,TGCAGTGCTAGAGACCAGCGGGGGCCCGGGGAGCTGTTTTTT
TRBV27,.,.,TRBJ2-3,CASSNRDGHTDTQYF,TGTGCCAGCAGTAACAGGGACGGACACACAGATACGCAGTATTTT
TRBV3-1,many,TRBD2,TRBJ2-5,CASSQGLAGRHQETQYF,TGTGCCAGCAGCCAAGGGTTAGCGGGGAGACACCAAGAGACCCAGTACTTC
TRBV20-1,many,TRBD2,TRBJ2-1,CSAPKGLAGGTRYNEQFF,TGCAGTGCTCCCAAGGGACTAGCGGGGGGGACGCGCTACAATGAGCAGTTCTTC
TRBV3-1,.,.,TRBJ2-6,CASSQEPASGANVLTF,TGTGCCAGCAGCCAAGAACCCGCCTCTGGGGCCAACGTCCTGACTTTC
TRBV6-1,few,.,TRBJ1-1,CASSFGGGKATEAFF,TGTGCCAGCAGTTTCGGGGGCGGGAAGGCCACTGAAGCTTTCTTT
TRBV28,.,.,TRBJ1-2,CASRSPGGPGGYGYTF,TGTGCCAGCAGGTCCCCGGGAGGCCCCGGCGGCTATGGCTACACCTTC
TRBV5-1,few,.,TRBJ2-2,CASSLGSGSLNTGELFF,TGCGCCAGCAGCTTGGGGAGCGGCAGCCTGAACACCGGGGAGCTGTTTTTT
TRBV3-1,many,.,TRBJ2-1,CASSQVTGGPYNEQFF,TGTGCCAGCAGCCAAGTTACCGGGGGGCCTTACAATGAGCAGTTCTTC
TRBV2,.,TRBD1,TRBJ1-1,CASTQGDTEAFF,TGTGCCAGCACACAGGGGGATACTGAAGCTTTCTTT
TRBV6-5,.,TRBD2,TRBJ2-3,CASSYSKRGGRDTQYF,TGTGCCAGCAGTTACTCGAAACGGGGGGGCAGAGATACGCAGTATTTT
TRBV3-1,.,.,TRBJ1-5,CASSQAVSNQPQHF,TGTGCCAGCAGCCAAGCCGTTAGCAATCAGCCCCAGCATTTT
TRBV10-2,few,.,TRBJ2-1,CASSAGMSSYNEQFF,TGCGCCAGCAGTGCTGGGATGAGCTCCTACAATGAGCAGTTCTTC
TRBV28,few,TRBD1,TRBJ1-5,CASSFRQGGNQPQHF,TGTGCCAGCAGTTTTAGACAGGGAGGCAATCAGCCCCAGCATTTT